This TCR beta chain was sequenced during a study of T cells in localized non-small cell lung cancer. After removal of 8 bases from V and 6 bases from J, the junction contained 8 bases not matched to a gene. The CDR3 spans 13 residues. Per germline, CDR1 MDHEN and CDR2 SYDVKM. Profiled with immunoSEQ multiplex PCR; TCRdb holds only in-frame clones, not every one. The table includes 35,000 to 50,000 clones, 75% to 90% detected once. This clone came up once. The sample here was peripheral blood, taken before any cancer treatment. The sequence came from a man aged 35 to 70 with stage I lung adenocarcinoma. The chain carries TRBV28 and TRBJ1-1, with 8 bases matching TRBD1. The CDR3 here is CASLAGQGSEAFF. CDR3 bases: TGTGCCAGCCTCGCCGGACAGGGCTCTGAAGCTTTCTTT.